These T cell receptor beta chains were read from a single sample in a study of siplizumab effects on memory and regulatory T cells. Profiling relied on immunoSEQ multiplex PCR, and the TCRdb table lists in-frame clones only, not all of them. The table has 92,000 or so clones, around 90% seen once; the top ten hold roughly 15%. Material for sequencing was CD4+ T cells sorted from blood. Every receptor here comes from a human donor in good health. Both conserved end residues are part of each CDR3. D genes are given only for firm matches. Some rows have no size entry. The others give once, few or many, or a class for an expanded clone.

j_call,d_call,v_call,clone_size,cdr3_nt,cdr3_aa
TRBJ2-7,.,TRBV5-4,.,TGTGCCAGCAGCTTGAGTGGGACCTTTATCGAGCAGTACTTC,CASSLSGTFIEQYF
TRBJ1-3,.,TRBV9,.,TGTGCCAGCAGCGATCGGCGGGCTGACACCATATATTTT,CASSDRRADTIYF
TRBJ2-7,.,TRBV5-1,.,TGCGCCAGCAGCCCGCTGACCGGCAGTTCCTACGAGCAGTACTTC,CASSPLTGSSYEQYF
TRBJ1-3,.,TRBV5-4,.,TGTGCCAGCGGCACAGTTTCTGGAAACACCATATATTTT,CASGTVSGNTIYF
TRBJ2-7,.,TRBV5-1,.,TGCGCCAGCAGCTTGGGTACTGGGAGGCCCTGGTCATACGAGCAGTACTTC,CASSLGTGRPWSYEQYF
TRBJ2-1,TRBD2,TRBV4-1,.,TGCGCCAGCAGCCAACTCTGGCTAGCGGGTCGGAACAATGAGCAGTTCTTC,CASSQLWLAGRNNEQFF
TRBJ1-4,.,TRBV29-1,.,TGCAGCGTTCCGGGACCGGCTAATGAAAAACTGTTTTTT,CSVPGPANEKLFF
TRBJ2-3,TRBD2,TRBV9,.,TGTGCCAGCAGCGTAGAGGGTAGCGGGAAATACACAGATACGCAGTATTTT,CASSVEGSGKYTDTQYF
TRBJ1-5,.,TRBV19,.,TGTGCCAGTAGTAATCCAACAGTGGGAAATCAGCCCCAGCATTTT,CASSNPTVGNQPQHF
TRBJ2-3,.,TRBV11-3,.,TGTGCCAGCAGCTTAGGATTGTGGGAGAGCACAGATACGCAGTATTTT,CASSLGLWESTDTQYF
TRBJ1-4,TRBD1,TRBV30,.,TGTGCCTGGAGCTCCGGGACAGGGGATGAAAAACTGTTTTTT,CAWSSGTGDEKLFF
TRBJ2-3,.,TRBV18,.,TGTGCCAGCTCACCTTCACAGGATACGCAGTATTTT,CASSPSQDTQYF
TRBJ2-6,.,TRBV11-3,once,TGTGCCAGCAGCTTAGGGGATATCTCTGGGGCCAACGTCCTGACTTTC,CASSLGDISGANVLTF
TRBJ2-1,TRBD2,TRBV7-9,.,TGTGCCAGCAGCTCCCCGAATAGCGGGAGGGCCAACAATGAGCAGTTCTTC,CASSSPNSGRANNEQFF
TRBJ2-3,.,TRBV13,.,TGTGCCAGCAGCTTAGACGGGGGAGTGGCAGATACGCAGTATTTT,CASSLDGGVADTQYF
TRBJ2-7,TRBD2,TRBV28,once,TGTGCCAGCAGTCCCGTGGGAGGGGCCTCCTACGAGCAGTACTTC,CASSPVGGASYEQYF
TRBJ2-1,TRBD1,TRBV18,.,TGTGCCAGCTCACCCCGGACAGGGGAGGACAATGAGCAGTTCTTC,CASSPRTGEDNEQFF
TRBJ2-2,TRBD2,TRBV13,.,TGTGCCAGCAGCTCGCAAATCTTCTCGGGACTAGCGGGAGTTACCGGGGAGCTGTTTTTT,CASSSQIFSGLAGVTGELFF
TRBJ2-6,.,TRBV19,.,TGTGCCACTGCGATGGGGTCCAACGTCCTGACTTTC,CATAMGSNVLTF
TRBJ1-3,TRBD1,TRBV14,.,TGTGCCAGCAGCAGACGTACCGGGACAGCCGGAAACACCATATATTTT,CASSRRTGTAGNTIYF